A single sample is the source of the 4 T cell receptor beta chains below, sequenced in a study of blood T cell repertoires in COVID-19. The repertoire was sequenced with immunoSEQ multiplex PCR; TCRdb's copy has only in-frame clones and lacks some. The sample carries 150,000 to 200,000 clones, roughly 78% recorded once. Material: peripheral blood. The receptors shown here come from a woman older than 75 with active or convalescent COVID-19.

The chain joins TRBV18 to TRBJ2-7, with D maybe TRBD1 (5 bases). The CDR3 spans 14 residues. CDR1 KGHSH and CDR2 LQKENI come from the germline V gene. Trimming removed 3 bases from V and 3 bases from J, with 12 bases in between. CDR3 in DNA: TGTGCCAGCTCACCCGAAGACAGCTACTACGAGCAGTACTTC. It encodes CASSPEDSYYEQYF.

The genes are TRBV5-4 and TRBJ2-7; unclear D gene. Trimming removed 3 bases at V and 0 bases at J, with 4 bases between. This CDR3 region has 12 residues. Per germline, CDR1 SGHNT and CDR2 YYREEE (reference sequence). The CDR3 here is CASSSSSYEQYF. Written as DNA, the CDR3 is TGTGCCAGCAGCTCTAGCTCCTACGAGCAGTACTTC.

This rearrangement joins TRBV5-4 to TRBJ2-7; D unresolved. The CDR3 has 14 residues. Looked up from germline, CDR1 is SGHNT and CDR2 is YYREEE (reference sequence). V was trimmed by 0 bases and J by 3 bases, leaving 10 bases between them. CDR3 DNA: TGTGCCAGCAGCTTGGAGAGCCATAACTACGAGCAGTACTTC. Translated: CASSLESHNYEQYF. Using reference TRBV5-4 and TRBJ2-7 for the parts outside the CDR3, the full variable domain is ETGVTQSPTHLIKTRGQQVTLRCSSQSGHNTVSWYQQALGQGPQFIFQYYREEENGRGNFPPRFSGLQFPNYSSELNVNALELDDSALYLCASSLESHNYEQYFGPGTRLTVT.

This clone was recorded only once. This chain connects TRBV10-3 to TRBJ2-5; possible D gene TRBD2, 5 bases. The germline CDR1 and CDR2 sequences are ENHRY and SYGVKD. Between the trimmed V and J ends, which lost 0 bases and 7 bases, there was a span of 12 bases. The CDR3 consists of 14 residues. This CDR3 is CAISESASGGTQYF. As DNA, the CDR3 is TGTGCCATCAGTGAGTCGGCTTCAGGAGGGACCCAGTACTTC.